This T cell receptor (beta chain) was sequenced during a study of response to subunit inactivated influenza vaccine. From the RT-PCR reads, TCRdb called clonotypes with MiXCR, one entry per CDR3 protein. The sample lists about 780,000 distinct CDR3 sequences; about 18% were seen once. Per the germline V gene, CDR1 is KGHSH and CDR2 is LQKENI. The V end was cut by 2 bases, the J end by 0 bases, with 7 bases between. The CDR3 has 14 residues. The sequenced sample was PBMCs from blood, obtained 5 days after vaccination. The source of this sequence is a man between 45 and 60 years old who received an inactivated influenza vaccine. The genes are TRBV18 and TRBJ1-1; possible D gene TRBD1, 5 bases. The CDR3: CASSPIGVNTEAFF. The CDR3 DNA follows: TGTGCCAGCTCACCAATAGGGGTGAACACTGAAGCTTTCTTT.